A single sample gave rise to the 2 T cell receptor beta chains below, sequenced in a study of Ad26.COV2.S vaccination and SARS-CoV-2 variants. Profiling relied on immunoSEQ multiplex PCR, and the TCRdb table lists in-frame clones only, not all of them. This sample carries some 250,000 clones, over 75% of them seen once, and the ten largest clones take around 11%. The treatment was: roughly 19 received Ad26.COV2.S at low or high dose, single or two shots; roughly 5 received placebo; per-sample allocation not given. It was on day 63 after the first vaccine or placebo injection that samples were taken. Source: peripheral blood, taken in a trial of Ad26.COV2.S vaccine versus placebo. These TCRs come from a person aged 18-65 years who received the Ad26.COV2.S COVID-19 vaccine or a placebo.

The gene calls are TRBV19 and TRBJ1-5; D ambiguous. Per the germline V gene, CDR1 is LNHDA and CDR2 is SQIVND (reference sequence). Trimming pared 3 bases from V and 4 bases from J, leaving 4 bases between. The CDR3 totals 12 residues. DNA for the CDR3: TGTGCCAGTAGTATTCGGAATCAGCCCCAGCATTTT. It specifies CASSIRNQPQHF.

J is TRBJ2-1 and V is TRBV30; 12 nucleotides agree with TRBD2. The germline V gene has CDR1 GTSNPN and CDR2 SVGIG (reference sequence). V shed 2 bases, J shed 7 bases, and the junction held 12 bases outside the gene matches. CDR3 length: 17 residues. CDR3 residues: CAWSRRTSGVIWNEQFF. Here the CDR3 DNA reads TGTGCCTGGAGTCGGAGGACTAGCGGGGTGATTTGGAATGAGCAGTTCTTC.